Listed below are T cell receptor beta chains from one sample, sequenced in a study of blood T cell repertoires in COVID-19. Profiling relied on immunoSEQ multiplex PCR, and the TCRdb table lists in-frame clones only, not all of them. The sample has 100,000 to 150,000 clones; roughly 80% are singletons. Sequencing was carried out using peripheral blood. These receptor sequences come from a woman in her fifties or sixties with acute or convalescent COVID-19. CDR3s include the opening cysteine and the closing phenylalanine or tryptophan. Each record gives: J gene, clone size, D gene, V gene, CDR3 DNA, CDR3 protein. The D gene is left open where the match is weak. Not every row has a clone size; where given, it reads once, few, many or a size class.

TRBJ2-2	few	TRBD1	TRBV9	TGTGCCAGCAGCGTAGCCGGGACAGGGACTAACACCGGGGAGCTGTTTTTT	CASSVAGTGTNTGELFF
TRBJ2-7	.	TRBD2	TRBV2	TGTGCCAGCAGTCGGACTAGCGGGGGGTACGAGCAGTACTTC	CASSRTSGGYEQYF
TRBJ1-2	.	TRBD1	TRBV4-2	TGTGCCAGCAGCCAAGATCCGGGACAGGGAGATCATGGCTACACCTTC	CASSQDPGQGDHGYTF
TRBJ2-1	.	TRBD2	TRBV12-5	TGTGCTAGTGGTTTGGTACGGATGGGACTAGCGGGGACGACCTCCTACAATGAGCAGTTCTTC	CASGLVRMGLAGTTSYNEQFF
TRBJ2-7	.	TRBD1	TRBV3-1/TRBV3-2	TGTGCCAGCAGCCACAACAGGGGGCAGCACTACGAGCAGTACTTC	CASSHNRGQHYEQYF
TRBJ2-7	.	TRBD2	TRBV5-4	TGTGCCAGCAAGGTTCGGGACTACCTCTACGAGCAGTACTTC	CASKVRDYLYEQYF
TRBJ1-2	.	.	TRBV7-2	TGTGCCAGCAGCTTAGGATACCCTAAGGCGGGTCAGTATGGCTACACCTTC	CASSLGYPKAGQYGYTF
TRBJ1-5	.	.	TRBV10-3	TGTGCCATCAGTGAGGAAGGAAGATCCTCGGGGCCCCAGCATTTT	CAISEEGRSSGPQHF
TRBJ2-7	.	TRBD1	TRBV5-8	TGTGCCAGCAGCGCCCACGGGACAGGTCACTCCTACGAGCAGTACTTC	CASSAHGTGHSYEQYF
TRBJ1-1	.	.	TRBV7-9	TGTGCCAGCAACCTGGGAGGCGGGAACACTGAAGCTTTCTTT	CASNLGGGNTEAFF
TRBJ2-1	.	TRBD2	TRBV7-2	TGTGCCAGCAGCCCATCACGGGGGGGAGAATACAATGAGCAGTTCTTC	CASSPSRGGEYNEQFF
TRBJ2-7	.	TRBD1	TRBV9	TGTGCCAGCAGCTCACGACAGGGGAATCACGAGCAGTACTTC	CASSSRQGNHEQYF
TRBJ1-2	.	.	TRBV6-6	TGTGCCAGCAGTTACTCGGACACCTACTATGGCTACACCTTC	CASSYSDTYYGYTF
TRBJ1-4	.	.	TRBV5-1	TGCGCCAGCAGCTTTGTAGGGGGGGCTGACGAAAAACTGTTTTTT	CASSFVGGADEKLFF
TRBJ2-1	.	.	TRBV11-2	TGTGCCAGCAGCTTATTAATAGTCCCAGGATACAATGAGCAGTTCTTC	CASSLLIVPGYNEQFF
TRBJ1-2	.	.	TRBV30	TGTGCCTGGAGTGTAGGGACTGGGCAATTAGGAACCTTC	CAWSVGTGQLGTF
TRBJ2-7	.	.	TRBV7-2	TGTGCCAGCAGCTTAGACCAGGGTTCCTACGAGCAGTACTTC	CASSLDQGSYEQYF
TRBJ2-3	once	TRBD2	TRBV6-1	TGTGCCAGCAGTGAAGCTTTTGGACTAGCGGACGTCCGCGATACGCAGTATTTT	CASSEAFGLADVRDTQYF
TRBJ1-5	.	.	TRBV2	TGTGCCAGCAGTGATCTGAGGAGGCAGCCCCAGCATTTT	CASSDLRRQPQHF
TRBJ1-2	.	.	TRBV12-3/TRBV12-4	TGTGCCAGCAGTGTTTCAGGGGCCCCAGGCTACACCTTC	CASSVSGAPGYTF
TRBJ2-3	.	.	TRBV5-6	TGTGCCAGCAGCCACTCCGGGGGAGATACGCAGTATTTT	CASSHSGGDTQYF
TRBJ1-4	.	TRBD1	TRBV2	TGTGCCAGCAGTGATCCAGAGACAGGGGTTATACCCACTCTTCCAACTAATGAAAAACTGTTTTTT	CASSDPETGVIPTLPTNEKLFF
TRBJ2-3	.	TRBD2	TRBV30	TGTGCCTGGAGCCTAGGCAGACTAGCCCAGCCGGGGGATACGCAGTATTTT	CAWSLGRLAQPGDTQYF
TRBJ1-2	.	TRBD1	TRBV6-6	TGTGCCAGCAGTTCACCTTCGACAGGGGATGGCTACACCTTC	CASSSPSTGDGYTF
TRBJ2-7	once	TRBD1	TRBV5-5	TGTGCCAGCAGCCTGGGGAACAGGGGTGCCTACGAGCAGTACTTC	CASSLGNRGAYEQYF
TRBJ1-2	.	TRBD1	TRBV10-1	TGCGCCAGCAGTGATGGGCAGGGGGCCTCTGGCTACACCTTC	CASSDGQGASGYTF
TRBJ1-1	.	.	TRBV2	TGTGCCAGCAGCGAAGACAGATGGCGAGTGCACACTGAAGCTTTCTTT	CASSEDRWRVHTEAFF
TRBJ1-2	.	TRBD1	TRBV6-1	TGTGCCAGCAGTGAAGCTGGGACAGGCCTCGCCTATGGCTACACCTTC	CASSEAGTGLAYGYTF
TRBJ2-3	.	.	TRBV28	TGTGCCAGCAGTCTCGGCTCCGGGACACTCACAGATACGCAGTATTTT	CASSLGSGTLTDTQYF
TRBJ1-5	.	TRBD1	TRBV7-2	TGTGCCAGCAGCTCGAGAAGGGGGCATCAGCCCCAGCATTTT	CASSSRRGHQPQHF
TRBJ1-6	once	.	TRBV11-2	TGTGCCAGCAGCCCTGCCCGGAGGGATTTTCAGGCCCTCCACTTT	CASSPARRDFQALHF
TRBJ2-1	.	.	TRBV27	TGTGCCAGCAGTTTATTTCGGGGTAATGAGCAGTTCTTC	CASSLFRGNEQFF
TRBJ2-1	.	TRBD1	TRBV3-1/TRBV3-2	TGTGCCAGCAGCCCAGACACCGGGACAGGGAACTACAATGAGCAGTTCTTC	CASSPDTGTGNYNEQFF
TRBJ2-3	.	TRBD2	TRBV7-3	TGTGCCAGCAGCTCCGATAGCGGGGGGCGCACAGATACGCAGTATTTT	CASSSDSGGRTDTQYF
TRBJ2-3	.	TRBD1	TRBV6-5	TGTGCCAGCAGTTGGGGACAGGGGGCTGCAGATACGCAGTATTTT	CASSWGQGAADTQYF
TRBJ1-2	few	TRBD1	TRBV19	TGTGCCAGTAGTAGGGGGACAGGAGTAAAAGGGGCCTATGGCTACACCTTC	CASSRGTGVKGAYGYTF
TRBJ2-5	.	.	TRBV24-1	TGTGCCACCAGTGGGAGCTCGCGGGGCGGCCAAGAGACCCAGTACTTC	CATSGSSRGGQETQYF
TRBJ2-7	.	.	TRBV5-1	TGCGCCAGCAGCTTTTTGTCGCGTAAGTACGAGCAGTACTTC	CASSFLSRKYEQYF
TRBJ1-6	.	.	TRBV4-1	TGCGCCAGCAGCCAAAATAGGGGGACGGTGAGCTCCTATAATTCACCCCTCCACTTT	CASSQNRGTVSSYNSPLHF
TRBJ1-6	.	.	TRBV6-5	TGTGCCAGCACTTTCCGGACAGAGACTAATTCACCCCTCCACTTT	CASTFRTETNSPLHF
TRBJ2-2	many	.	TRBV6-4	TGTGCCAGCAGTGAACCAGCGAACACCGGGGAGCTGTTTTTT	CASSEPANTGELFF
TRBJ1-1	.	.	TRBV6-1	TGTGCCAGCAGTGAAGCGCGTGGAGTAGAAGCTTTCTTT	CASSEARGVEAFF
TRBJ1-2	few	.	TRBV6-1	TGTGCCAGCAGTGAAGGGCAGGCTACACGATTCCTTCACTACACCTTC	CASSEGQATRFLHYTF
TRBJ1-4	.	.	TRBV3-1/TRBV3-2	TGTGCCAGCAGCGACGGAGCCCTTAATGAAAAACTGTTTTTT	CASSDGALNEKLFF
TRBJ2-4	.	.	TRBV18	TGTGCCAGCTCACTTGAAGCAACGGCCAAAAACATTCAGTACTTC	CASSLEATAKNIQYF
TRBJ1-4	.	.	TRBV5-1	TGCGCCAGCAGCTTGAGTGAGGTTGGAGTACCGGAAAAACTGTTTTTT	CASSLSEVGVPEKLFF
TRBJ1-1	.	.	TRBV9	TGTGCCAGCAGCGATCAAATTGGGGCAGGGATGGGGATGAACACTGAAGCTTTCTTT	CASSDQIGAGMGMNTEAFF
TRBJ1-4	.	.	TRBV29-1	TGCAGCGTGGGGGGGGCCGGGAAACTGTTTTTT	CSVGGAGKLFF
TRBJ2-2	.	.	TRBV2	TGTGCCAGCAGGGGGCAGACAGTCGCCGGGGAGCTGTTTTTT	CASRGQTVAGELFF
TRBJ1-5	.	.	TRBV19	TGTGCCAGTAGTCTTCGGACTGATAGCAATCAGCCCCAGCATTTT	CASSLRTDSNQPQHF